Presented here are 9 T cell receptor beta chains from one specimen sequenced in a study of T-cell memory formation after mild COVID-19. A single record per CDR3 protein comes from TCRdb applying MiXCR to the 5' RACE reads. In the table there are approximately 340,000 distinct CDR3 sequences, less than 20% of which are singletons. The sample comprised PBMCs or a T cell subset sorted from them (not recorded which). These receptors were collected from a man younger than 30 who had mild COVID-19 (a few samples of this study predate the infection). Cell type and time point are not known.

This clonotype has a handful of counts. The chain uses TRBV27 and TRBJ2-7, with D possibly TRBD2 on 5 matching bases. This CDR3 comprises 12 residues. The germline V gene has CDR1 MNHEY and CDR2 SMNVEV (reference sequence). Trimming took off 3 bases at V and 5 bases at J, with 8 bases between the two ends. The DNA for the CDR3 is TGTGCCAGCAGTTTTGAGGGCCACGAGCAGTACTTC. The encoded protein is CASSFEGHEQYF.

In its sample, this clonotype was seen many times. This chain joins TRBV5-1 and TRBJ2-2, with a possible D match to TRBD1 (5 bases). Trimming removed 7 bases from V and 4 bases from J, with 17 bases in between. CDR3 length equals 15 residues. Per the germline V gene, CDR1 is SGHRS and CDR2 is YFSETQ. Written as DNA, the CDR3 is TGCGCCAGCGAATCCCAGGGTTCAGGCACCGGGGAGCTGTTTTTT. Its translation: CASESQGSGTGELFF.

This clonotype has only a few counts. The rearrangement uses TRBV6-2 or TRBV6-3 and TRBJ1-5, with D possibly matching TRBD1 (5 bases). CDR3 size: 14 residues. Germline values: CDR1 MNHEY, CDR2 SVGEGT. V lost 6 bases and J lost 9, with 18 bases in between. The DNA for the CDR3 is TGTGCCAGCAGGCTAACAGGCCCCACCGGGCCCCAGCATTTT. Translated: CASRLTGPTGPQHF.

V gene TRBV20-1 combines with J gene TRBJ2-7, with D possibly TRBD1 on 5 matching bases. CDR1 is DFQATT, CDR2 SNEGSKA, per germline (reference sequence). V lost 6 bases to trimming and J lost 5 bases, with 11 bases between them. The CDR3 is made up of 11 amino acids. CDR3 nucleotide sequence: TGCAGTGCCCATCAGGGTAACGAGCAGTACGTC. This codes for CSAHQGNEQYV.

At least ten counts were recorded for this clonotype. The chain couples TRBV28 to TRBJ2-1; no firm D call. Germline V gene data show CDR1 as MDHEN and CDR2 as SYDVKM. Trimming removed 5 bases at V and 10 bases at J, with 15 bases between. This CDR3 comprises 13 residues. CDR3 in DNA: TGTGCCAGCAGTGCGACTTCTCACGGCGAGCAGTTCTTC. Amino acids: CASSATSHGEQFF.

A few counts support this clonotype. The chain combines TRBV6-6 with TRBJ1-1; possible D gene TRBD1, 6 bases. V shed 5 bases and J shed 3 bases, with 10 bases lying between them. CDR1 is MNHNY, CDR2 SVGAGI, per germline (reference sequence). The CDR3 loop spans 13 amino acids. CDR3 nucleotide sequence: TGTGCCAGCAGTAGCTACAGGGACACTGAAGCTTTCTTT. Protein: CASSSYRDTEAFF.

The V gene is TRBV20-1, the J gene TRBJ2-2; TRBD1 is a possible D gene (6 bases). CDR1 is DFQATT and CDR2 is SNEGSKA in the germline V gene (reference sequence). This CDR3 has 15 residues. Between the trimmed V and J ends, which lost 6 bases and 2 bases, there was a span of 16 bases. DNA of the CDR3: TGCAGTGCGTCACCGGCACAGGGAAACACCGGGGAGCTGTTTTTT. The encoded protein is CSASPAQGNTGELFF.

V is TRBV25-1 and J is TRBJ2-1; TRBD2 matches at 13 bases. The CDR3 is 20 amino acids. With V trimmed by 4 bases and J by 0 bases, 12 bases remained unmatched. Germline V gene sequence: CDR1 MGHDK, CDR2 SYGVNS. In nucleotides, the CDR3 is TGTGCCAGCAGTGCAACACCGGGGACTAGCGGGGCTGGCTCCTACAATGAGCAGTTCTTC. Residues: CASSATPGTSGAGSYNEQFF.

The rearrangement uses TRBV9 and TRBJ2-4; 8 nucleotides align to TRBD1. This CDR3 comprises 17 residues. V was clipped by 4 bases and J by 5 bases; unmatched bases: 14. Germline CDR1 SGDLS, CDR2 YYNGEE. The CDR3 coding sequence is TGTGCCAGCAGCCTCCGGACAGGGTCCCATGTCGAAAACATTCAGTACTTC. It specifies CASSLRTGSHVENIQYF.